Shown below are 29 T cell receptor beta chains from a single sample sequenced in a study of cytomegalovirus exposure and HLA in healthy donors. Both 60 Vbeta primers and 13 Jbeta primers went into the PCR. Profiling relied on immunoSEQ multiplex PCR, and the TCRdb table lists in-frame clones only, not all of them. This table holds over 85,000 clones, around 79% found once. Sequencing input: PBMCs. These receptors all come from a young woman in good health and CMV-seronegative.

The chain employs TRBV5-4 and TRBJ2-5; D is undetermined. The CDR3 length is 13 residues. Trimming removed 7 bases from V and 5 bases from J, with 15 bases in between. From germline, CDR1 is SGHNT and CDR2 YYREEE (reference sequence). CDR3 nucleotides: TGTGCCAGCTCCCTTAATGAGTATGAGACCCAGTACTTC. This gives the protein CASSLNEYETQYF.

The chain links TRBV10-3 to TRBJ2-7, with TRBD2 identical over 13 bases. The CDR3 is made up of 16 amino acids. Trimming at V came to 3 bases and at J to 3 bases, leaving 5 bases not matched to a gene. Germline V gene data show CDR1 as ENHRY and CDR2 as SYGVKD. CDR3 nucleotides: TGTGCCATCAGTGATCGGACTAGCGGGGGACTCTACGAGCAGTACTTC. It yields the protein CAISDRTSGGLYEQYF.

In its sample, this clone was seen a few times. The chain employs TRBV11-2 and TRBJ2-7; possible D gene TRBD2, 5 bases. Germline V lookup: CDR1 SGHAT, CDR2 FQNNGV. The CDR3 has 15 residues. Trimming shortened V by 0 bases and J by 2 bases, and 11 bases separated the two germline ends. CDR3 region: CASSLDSVAPYEQYF. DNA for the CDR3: TGTGCCAGCAGCTTAGATTCGGTAGCGCCCTACGAGCAGTACTTC.

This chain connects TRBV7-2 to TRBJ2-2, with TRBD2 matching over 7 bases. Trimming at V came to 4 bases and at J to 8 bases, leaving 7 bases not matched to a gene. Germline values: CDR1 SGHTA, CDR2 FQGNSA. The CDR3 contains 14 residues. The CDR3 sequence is CASSSRRGRGELFF. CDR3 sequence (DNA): TGTGCCAGCAGCTCCCGGCGGGGGAGGGGGGAGCTGTTTTTT. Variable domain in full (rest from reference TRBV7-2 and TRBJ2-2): GAGVSQSPSNKVTEKGKDVELRCDPISGHTALYWYRQSLGQGLEFLIYFQGNSAPDKSGLPSDRFSAERTGGSVSTLTIQRTQQEDSAVYLCASSSRRGRGELFFGEGSRLTVL.

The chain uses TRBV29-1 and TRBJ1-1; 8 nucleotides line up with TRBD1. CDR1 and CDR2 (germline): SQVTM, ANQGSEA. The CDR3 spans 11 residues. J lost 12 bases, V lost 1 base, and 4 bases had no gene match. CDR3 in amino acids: CSVEVTGGTFF. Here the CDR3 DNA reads TGCAGCGTTGAAGTTACAGGGGGAACTTTCTTT.

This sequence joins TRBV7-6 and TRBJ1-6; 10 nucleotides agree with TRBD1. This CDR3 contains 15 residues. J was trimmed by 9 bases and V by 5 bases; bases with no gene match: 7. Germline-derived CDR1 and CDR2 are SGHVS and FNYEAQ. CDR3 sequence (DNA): TGTGCCAGCAGCGTGGGACAGGGGTCGACTTCACCCCTCCACTTT. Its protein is CASSVGQGSTSPLHF.

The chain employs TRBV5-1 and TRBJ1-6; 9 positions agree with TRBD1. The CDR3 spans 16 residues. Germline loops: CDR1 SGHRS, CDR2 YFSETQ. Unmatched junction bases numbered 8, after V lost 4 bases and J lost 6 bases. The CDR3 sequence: CASSRETGGTNSPLHF. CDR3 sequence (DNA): TGCGCCAGCAGCCGAGAGACAGGGGGAACTAATTCACCCCTCCACTTT.

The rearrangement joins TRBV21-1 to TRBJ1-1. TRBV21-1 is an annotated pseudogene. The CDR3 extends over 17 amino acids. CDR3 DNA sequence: TGTGCCAGCAGCAAAGTAAGTCAGTGGACAGCGGGGACTGAAGCTTTCTTT. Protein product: CASSKVSQWTAGTEAFF.

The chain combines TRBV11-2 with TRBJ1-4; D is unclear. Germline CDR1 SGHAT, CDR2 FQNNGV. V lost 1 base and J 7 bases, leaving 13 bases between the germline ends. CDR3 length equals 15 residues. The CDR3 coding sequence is TGTGCCAGCAGCTTAGTTCCGGGGATCGGTGAAAAACTGTTTTTT. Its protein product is CASSLVPGIGEKLFF.

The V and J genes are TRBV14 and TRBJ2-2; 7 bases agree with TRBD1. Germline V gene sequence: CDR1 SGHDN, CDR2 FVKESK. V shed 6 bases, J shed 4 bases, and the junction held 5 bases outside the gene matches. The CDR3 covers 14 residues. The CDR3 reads CASRLTGSTGELFF. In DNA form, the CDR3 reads TGTGCCAGCAGACTGACAGGGAGCACCGGGGAGCTGTTTTTT.

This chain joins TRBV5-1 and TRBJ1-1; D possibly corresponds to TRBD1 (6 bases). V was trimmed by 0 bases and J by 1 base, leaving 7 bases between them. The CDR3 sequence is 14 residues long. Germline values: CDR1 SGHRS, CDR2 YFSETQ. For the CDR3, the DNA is TGCGCCAGCAGCTTGGTAGGGGGGAACACTGAAGCTTTCTTT. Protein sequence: CASSLVGGNTEAFF. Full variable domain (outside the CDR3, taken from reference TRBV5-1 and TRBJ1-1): KAGVTQTPRYLIKTRGQQVTLSCSPISGHRSVSWYQQTPGQGLQFLFEYFSETQRNKGNFPGRFSGRQFSNSRSEMNVSTLELGDSALYLCASSLVGGNTEAFFGQGTRLTVV.

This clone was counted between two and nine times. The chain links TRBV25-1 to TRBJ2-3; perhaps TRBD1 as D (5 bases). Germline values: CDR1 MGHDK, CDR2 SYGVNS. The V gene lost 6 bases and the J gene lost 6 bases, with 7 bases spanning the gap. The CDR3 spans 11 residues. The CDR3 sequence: CASRSGDTQYF. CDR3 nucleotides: TGTGCCAGCAGATCAGGGGATACGCAGTATTTT.

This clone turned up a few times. DNA for the CDR3: TGTGCCAGCAGCCAAGATACAGGGACAGGGCTCCGCGAGCAGTACTTC. Its translation is CASSQDTGTGLREQYF. The chain couples TRBV4-2 to TRBJ2-7, with 9 bases that match TRBD1. The V segment lost 0 bases and the J segment 6 bases; nucleotides outside the gene matches: 9. CDR3 length: 16 amino acids. In germline, CDR1 is LGHNA, CDR2 YNFKEQ.

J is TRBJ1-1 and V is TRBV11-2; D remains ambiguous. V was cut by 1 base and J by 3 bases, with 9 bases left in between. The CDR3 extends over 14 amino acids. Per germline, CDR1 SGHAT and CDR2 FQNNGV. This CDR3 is CASSLGGPDTEAFF. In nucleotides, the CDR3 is TGTGCCAGCAGCTTAGGAGGCCCGGACACTGAAGCTTTCTTT.

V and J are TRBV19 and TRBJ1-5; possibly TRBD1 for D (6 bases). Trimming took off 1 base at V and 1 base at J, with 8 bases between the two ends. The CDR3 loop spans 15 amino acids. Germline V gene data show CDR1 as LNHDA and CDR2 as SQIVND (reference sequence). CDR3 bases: TGTGCCAGTAGTATAGTAGGACAGAGCAATCAGCCCCAGCATTTT. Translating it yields CASSIVGQSNQPQHF.

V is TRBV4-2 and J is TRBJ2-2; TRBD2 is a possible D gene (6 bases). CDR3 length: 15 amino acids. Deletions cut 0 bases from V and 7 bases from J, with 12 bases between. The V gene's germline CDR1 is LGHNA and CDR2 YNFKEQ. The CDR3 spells CASSQDWRGGGELFF. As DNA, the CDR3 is TGTGCCAGCAGCCAAGATTGGCGGGGCGGCGGGGAGCTGTTTTTT.

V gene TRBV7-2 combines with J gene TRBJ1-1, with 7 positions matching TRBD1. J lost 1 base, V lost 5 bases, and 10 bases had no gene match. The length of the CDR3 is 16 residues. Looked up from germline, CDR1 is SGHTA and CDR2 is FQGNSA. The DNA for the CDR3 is TGTGCCAGCAGCCTACTAGGGACAGCCGGGAACACTGAAGCTTTCTTT. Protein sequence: CASSLLGTAGNTEAFF.

In nucleotides, the CDR3 is TGTGCCAGCAGCCAAGATGGAGCCCTCGGGCAAGAGACCCAGTACTTC. Protein: CASSQDGALGQETQYF. The gene calls are TRBV14 and TRBJ2-5; no clear D gene. Trimming took 0 bases from V and 2 from J, leaving 13 bases between them. Germline V gene sequence: CDR1 SGHDN, CDR2 FVKESK. This CDR3 contains 16 residues. The whole variable domain, filled in from reference TRBV14 and TRBJ2-5, reads EAGVTQFPSHSVIEKGQTVTLRCDPISGHDNLYWYRRVMGKEIKFLLHFVKESKQDESGMPNNRFLAERTGGTYSTLKVQPAELEDSGVYFCASSQDGALGQETQYFGPGTRLLVL.

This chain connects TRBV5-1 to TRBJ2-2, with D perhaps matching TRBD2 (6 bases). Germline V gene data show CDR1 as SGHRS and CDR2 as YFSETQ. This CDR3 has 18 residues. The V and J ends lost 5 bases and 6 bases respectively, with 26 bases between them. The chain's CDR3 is CASSFMGARGGNSGELFF. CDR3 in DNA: TGCGCCAGCAGTTTTATGGGCGCGAGAGGAGGGAATTCCGGGGAGCTGTTTTTT. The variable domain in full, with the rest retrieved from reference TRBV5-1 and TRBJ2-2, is KAGVTQTPRYLIKTRGQQVTLSCSPISGHRSVSWYQQTPGQGLQFLFEYFSETQRNKGNFPGRFSGRQFSNSRSEMNVSTLELGDSALYLCASSFMGARGGNSGELFFGEGSRLTVL.

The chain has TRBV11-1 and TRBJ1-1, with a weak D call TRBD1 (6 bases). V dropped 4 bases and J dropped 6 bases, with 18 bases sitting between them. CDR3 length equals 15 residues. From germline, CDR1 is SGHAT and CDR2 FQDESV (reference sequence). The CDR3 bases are TGTGCCAGCAGCTCCCACCAAGGGACAAGGGCTGAAGCTTTCTTT. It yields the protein CASSSHQGTRAEAFF.

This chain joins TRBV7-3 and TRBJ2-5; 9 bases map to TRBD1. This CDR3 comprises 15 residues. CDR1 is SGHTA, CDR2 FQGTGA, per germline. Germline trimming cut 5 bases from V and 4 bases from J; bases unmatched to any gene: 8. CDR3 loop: CASSLGTGNGETQYF. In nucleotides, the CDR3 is TGTGCCAGCAGCCTCGGGACAGGGAACGGAGAGACCCAGTACTTC.

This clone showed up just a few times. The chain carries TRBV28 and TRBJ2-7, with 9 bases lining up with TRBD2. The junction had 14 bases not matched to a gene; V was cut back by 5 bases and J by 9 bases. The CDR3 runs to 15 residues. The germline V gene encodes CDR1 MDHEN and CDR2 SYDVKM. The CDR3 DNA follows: TGTGCCAGCAGTGAAGTCGCGGGAGGGCTACGGGCGCAGTACTTC. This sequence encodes CASSEVAGGLRAQYF.

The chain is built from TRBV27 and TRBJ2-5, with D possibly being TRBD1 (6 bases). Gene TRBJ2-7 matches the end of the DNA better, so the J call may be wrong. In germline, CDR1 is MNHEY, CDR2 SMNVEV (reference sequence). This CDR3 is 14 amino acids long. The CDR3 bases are TGTGCCAGCAGTTTAGGGACACCAGCCTACGAGCAGTACTTC. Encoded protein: CASSLGTPAYEQYF.

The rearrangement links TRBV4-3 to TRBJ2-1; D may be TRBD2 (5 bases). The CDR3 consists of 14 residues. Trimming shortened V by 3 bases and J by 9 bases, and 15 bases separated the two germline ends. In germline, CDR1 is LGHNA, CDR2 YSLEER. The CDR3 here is CASSHNRRTGEQFF. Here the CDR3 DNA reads TGCGCCAGCAGCCACAACAGACGGACTGGTGAGCAGTTCTTC.

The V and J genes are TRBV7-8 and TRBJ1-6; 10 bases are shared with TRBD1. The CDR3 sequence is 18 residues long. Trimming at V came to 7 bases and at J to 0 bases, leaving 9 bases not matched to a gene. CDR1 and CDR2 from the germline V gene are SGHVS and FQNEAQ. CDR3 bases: TGTGCCAGCACCCAAACCTGGGACAGGGGCTCCTATAATTCACCCCTCCACTTT. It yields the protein CASTQTWDRGSYNSPLHF.

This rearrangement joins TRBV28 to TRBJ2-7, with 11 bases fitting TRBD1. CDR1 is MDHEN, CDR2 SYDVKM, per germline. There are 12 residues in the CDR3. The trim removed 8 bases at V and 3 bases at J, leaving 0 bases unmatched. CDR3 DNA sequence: TGTGCCAGCGGGACAGGGGGCTACGAGCAGTACTTC. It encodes CASGTGGYEQYF.

CDR3 nucleotide sequence: TGTGCCAGTAGTGGACAGGGGGCACGGGAAAACATTCAGTACTTC. Amino acid sequence: CASSGQGARENIQYF. V is TRBV19 and J is TRBJ2-4, with 11 bases fitting TRBD1. The CDR3 consists of 15 residues. From germline, CDR1 is LNHDA and CDR2 SQIVND (reference sequence). The J segment lost 5 bases and the V segment lost 5 bases, leaving 5 bases of the junction unmatched.

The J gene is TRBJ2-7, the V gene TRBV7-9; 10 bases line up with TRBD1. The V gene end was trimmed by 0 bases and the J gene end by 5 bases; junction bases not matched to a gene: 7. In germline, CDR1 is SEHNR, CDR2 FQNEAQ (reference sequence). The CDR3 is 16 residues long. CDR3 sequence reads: CASSLALGQGDHEQYF. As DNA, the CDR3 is TGTGCCAGCAGCTTAGCGTTAGGACAGGGGGACCACGAGCAGTACTTC.

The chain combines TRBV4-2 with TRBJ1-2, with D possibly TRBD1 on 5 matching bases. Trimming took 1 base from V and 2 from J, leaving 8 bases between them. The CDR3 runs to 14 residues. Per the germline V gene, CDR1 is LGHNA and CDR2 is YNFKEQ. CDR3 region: CASSQGTLNYGYTF. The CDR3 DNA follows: TGTGCCAGCAGCCAAGGGACACTGAACTATGGCTACACCTTC.